The present T cell receptor (beta chain) was sequenced within a study of CD8 T cells in ankylosing spondylitis. The CDR3 is made up of 17 amino acids. Germline V lookup: CDR1 SGHTA, CDR2 FQGNSA. Deletions cut 5 bases from V and 0 bases from J, with 17 bases between. TCR beta libraries were made by quantitative 5'-RACE with molecular barcodes. TCRdb redid the calling of the 5' RACE reads with MiXCR, one entry per CDR3 protein. This table has fewer than 250,000 distinct CDR3 sequences, 8% to 11% appearing once. The sample was blood, either unsorted or a sorted T cell fraction (not recorded which). The V gene is TRBV7-2, the J gene TRBJ2-1; D may be TRBD1 (5 bases). This receptor was identified in a male donor with ankylosing spondylitis or in good health (not recorded which). The CDR3 DNA reads as TGTGCCAGCAGCCCGTCAGCCGGACACCTCTCCTACAATGAGCAGTTCTTC. Its translation is CASSPSAGHLSYNEQFF.